This T cell receptor beta chain was recovered during a study of T cell responses to AZD1222 COVID-19 vaccine. Recipients boosted at about 4 weeks or about 12 weeks are pooled. In the case of this clone: Its antigen remains unknown.

Per germline, CDR1 MNHEY and CDR2 SVGEGT. The V segment lost 4 bases and the J segment 5 bases; nucleotides outside the gene matches: 1. The CDR3 loop spans 13 amino acids. Measured with immunoSEQ multiplex PCR; TCRdb has only the in-frame clones, and not every one. Altogether roughly 120,000 clones are present, roughly 91% being singletons, with the ten largest covering 3.5%. Study findings and constraints: Repertoire sampling was restricted to post-peak T cell response timepoints.

The receptor comes from an adult who received the AZD1222 COVID-19 vaccine. The chain joins TRBV6-2 or TRBV6-3 to TRBJ1-2, with 10 bases lining up with TRBD1. The sequenced sample was peripheral blood, obtained 28 days after the second AZD1222 dose. The CDR3 DNA reads as TGTGCCAGCAGTTGGACAGGGGGGTATGGCTACACCTTC. Amino acid sequence: CASSWTGGYGYTF.